A selection of T cell receptor beta chains follows, all from one sample in a study of cytomegalovirus exposure and HLA in healthy donors. The method was immunoSEQ multiplex PCR; TCRdb's version includes in-frame clones alone and lacks a portion of them. The sample includes about 190,000 clones, 75% to 80% seen only once; the top ten take roughly an eighth. What was sequenced was PBMCs. The origin of the receptors is a woman in her 30s in good health and CMV-seropositive. The CDR3 runs from the conserved cysteine through the conserved F or W. Each record gives: V gene, CDR3 protein.

TRBV28,CASTSAGRAYEQYF
TRBV28,CASSSLLSSGNTIYF
TRBV7-3,CASSQAGNTEAFF
TRBV11-2,CASSPTSGIGGGTQYF
TRBV5-4,CASSLAMGEADTQYF
TRBV30,CAWSGRGGYGYTF
TRBV5-1,CASSLEGSGNTGELFF
TRBV5-4,CASSLAEGPGYGYTF
TRBV5-6,CASSLGGTGAEAFF
TRBV11-3,CASSLGPGGGNEQFF
TRBV5-4,CASSLDGSNEQFF
TRBV5-1,CASSTRTGAAEQYF
TRBV10-3,CAIRDSAGWGTDTQYF
TRBV4-3,CASSQGLAGSYEQYF
TRBV7-9,CASSWTLGQGSYEQYF
TRBV7-2,CASSRQASDEQYF
TRBV19,CASSIDGRGRNEKLFF
TRBV5-4,CASGQAGFYEQYF
TRBV7-3,CASSLSPATAPYNYGYTF
TRBV28,CASSSPWGGGTAGLEQYF
TRBV6-5,CASSLLGQSNYGYTF
TRBV6-5,CASSLGGGGDTEAFF
TRBV19,CASSDAGLANSYNEQFF
TRBV7-2,CASSSGGSFYGYTF
TRBV28,CASSFRVNTEAFF
TRBV18,CASSPNSNYGYTF
TRBV2,CASAGVIDTQYF
TRBV7-6,CASSAGGRFGYGYTF
TRBV28,CAVCSSGANVLTF